The T cell receptor beta chain described here comes from a study of early T cells in non-severe SARS-CoV-2 infection. Across the study: Chains stayed unpaired after sequencing of bulk RNA from unsorted whole blood. Study outcomes and limitations: The VDJdb matching leaned toward anti-spike CD8 responses and overlooked private and CD4 specificities.

The trim removed 5 bases at V and 8 bases at J, leaving 8 bases unmatched. Germline V CDR1 and CDR2: SGHRS, YFSETQ. The length of the CDR3 is 15 residues. Points on this clonotype: Its specificity is unknown.

Molecules of cDNA were individually given unique molecular identifiers that were attached to them. A single record per CDR3 protein comes from TCRdb applying MiXCR to the 5' RACE reads. The sample contains 60,000 or so distinct CDR3 sequences, approximately 12% of which appear only once. The clonotype comes from an adult who was a healthcare worker with PCR-confirmed SARS-CoV-2 infection or an uninfected control (not recorded which). This rearrangement joins TRBV5-1 to TRBJ2-3; TRBD2 agrees at 13 bases. Sequenced material: whole blood. Here the CDR3 reads CASREVRTSGSTQYF. The CDR3 DNA follows: TGCGCCAGCAGAGAGGTCAGGACTAGCGGGAGTACGCAGTATTTT.